This is a list of T cell receptor beta chains from one sample in a study of cytomegalovirus exposure and HLA in healthy donors. Only in-frame clones appear in the TCRdb table, and some are missing; sequencing was by immunoSEQ multiplex PCR. Recorded here are around 74,000 clones; the top ten clones represent roughly 5.1%. Sequences were obtained from PBMCs. The receptors come from a man aged 30 to 45 in good health and CMV-seronegative. CDR3s include the opening cysteine and the closing phenylalanine or tryptophan. A D gene is named only where the DNA matches it firmly.

J	D	V	DNA	CDR3
TRBJ2-1	NA	TRBV6-5	TGTGCCAGCAGTTTCACCCTGCCCGGTGAGCAGTTCTTC	CASSFTLPGEQFF
TRBJ2-3	TRBD1	TRBV18	TGTGCCAGCTCACCACAAAGGACAGGGATCCCAGATACGCAGTATTTT	CASSPQRTGIPDTQYF
TRBJ2-5	NA	TRBV5-1	TGCGCCAGCTATCGAGATTTGAGAGAGACCCAGTACTTC	CASYRDLRETQYF
TRBJ2-7	NA	TRBV28	TGTGCCAGCAGTTCTCCCTCCAGGGTAATGGTCTACGAGCAGTACTTC	CASSSPSRVMVYEQYF
TRBJ2-5	NA	TRBV7-2	TGTGCCAGCAGCCTAGGGAGTATGGAGACCCAGTACTTC	CASSLGSMETQYF
TRBJ2-2	NA	TRBV6-1	TGTGCCAGCAGTGAAGCGACCCTTCCAGGGAACACCGGGGAGCTGTTTTTT	CASSEATLPGNTGELFF
TRBJ1-3	TRBD1	TRBV5-6	TGTGCCAGCAGCTTCCAGGGGGCCCATGGAAACACCATATATTTT	CASSFQGAHGNTIYF
TRBJ2-7	TRBD1	TRBV7-2	TGTGCCAGCAGCTCCAGCCCACAGGGGACCTACGAGCAGTACTTC	CASSSSPQGTYEQYF
TRBJ1-2	NA	TRBV6-6	TGTGCCAGCAGTTACCAGGGAGGGTTCTACTATGGCTACACCTTC	CASSYQGGFYYGYTF
TRBJ2-1	TRBD2	TRBV2	TGTGCCAGCAGTGTCGGGACTAGCGGGGGGCCGTACAATGAGCAGTTCTTC	CASSVGTSGGPYNEQFF
TRBJ1-4	TRBD1	TRBV11-3	TGTGCCAGCAGCGTTACAGGGGGCACGCGTGAAAAACTGTTTTTT	CASSVTGGTREKLFF
TRBJ1-2	TRBD1	TRBV9	TGTGCCAGCACTCAGGGGGGCTATGGCTACACCTTC	CASTQGGYGYTF
TRBJ1-1	TRBD1	TRBV11-1	TGTGCCAGCAGCTTGGGACAGGGACGCTTCACTGAAGCTTTCTTT	CASSLGQGRFTEAFF
TRBJ1-2	NA	TRBV6-6	TGTGCCAGCAGGCACGGACAGAGCTATGGCTACACCTTC	CASRHGQSYGYTF
TRBJ1-2	TRBD1	TRBV29-1	TGCAGCGTCCAGGACAGGGGCTATGGCTACACCTTC	CSVQDRGYGYTF
TRBJ2-3	TRBD2	TRBV2	TGTGCCAGCACCAGCGGGAGGGGAACAGATACGCAGTATTTT	CASTSGRGTDTQYF
TRBJ1-1	TRBD1	TRBV5-1	TGCGCCAGCAGCCCGCGGACAGGTGGTAACACTGAAGCTTTCTTT	CASSPRTGGNTEAFF
TRBJ2-5	NA	TRBV29-1	TGCAGCGTTGAAGATGACAGACAAGAGACCCAGTACTTC	CSVEDDRQETQYF
TRBJ1-5	NA	TRBV4-2	TGTGCCAGCAGCCAAGTCGGCAGGAATCAGCCCCAGCATTTT	CASSQVGRNQPQHF
TRBJ2-6	TRBD1	TRBV5-1	TGCGCCAGCAGCTCCGGACAGGGGGGGGCCAACGTCCTGACTTTC	CASSSGQGGANVLTF
TRBJ2-5	TRBD2	TRBV7-6	TGTGCCAGCAGCCACGGACTAGCGGGGAAGGAGACCCAGTACTTC	CASSHGLAGKETQYF
TRBJ1-3	NA	TRBV10-3	TGTGCCATCAGTGCAACGACAGATGGAAACACCATATATTTT	CAISATTDGNTIYF
TRBJ1-2	TRBD1	TRBV29-1	TGCAGCGTTGACAAGGGTGGAGCAGGGGGTGGGTATGGCTACACCTTC	CSVDKGGAGGGYGYTF
TRBJ2-2	TRBD2	TRBV6-4	TGTGCCAGCAGTGTTATAGCGGGAGCGAGCGGGGAGCTGTTTTTT	CASSVIAGASGELFF
TRBJ2-1	TRBD2	TRBV6-5	TGTGCCAGCCAGAGCGGGACTGACTACAATGAGCAGTTCTTC	CASQSGTDYNEQFF
TRBJ1-1	NA	TRBV4-1	TGCGCCAGCAGGCCCACAGGGAAGAACACTGAAGCTTTCTTT	CASRPTGKNTEAFF
TRBJ2-2	NA	TRBV27	TGTGCCAGCAGTTTATCGGCCGGTTGGACGGGGATAACCGGGGAGCTGTTTTTT	CASSLSAGWTGITGELFF
TRBJ2-7	TRBD1	TRBV6-5	TGTGCCAGCAGTTATCCCGACAGGGCCCACGAGCAGTACTTC	CASSYPDRAHEQYF
TRBJ2-2	TRBD2	TRBV7-3	TGTGCCAGCAGTCGGGGGGTAGCGAGCAACACCGGGGAGCTGTTTTTT	CASSRGVASNTGELFF
TRBJ1-4	TRBD1	TRBV7-2	TGTGCCAGCAGCCCCCGGGACAGGGTAAATGAAAAACTGTTTTTT	CASSPRDRVNEKLFF
TRBJ1-5	NA	TRBV7-9	TGTGCCAGCAGCTTAGATCTATTGCCCCAGCATTTT	CASSLDLLPQHF
TRBJ2-1	NA	TRBV7-9	TGTGCCAGCAGCTTAATTGGGATCGCGGGTGAGCAGTTCTTC	CASSLIGIAGEQFF
TRBJ1-1	NA	TRBV7-2	TGTGCCAGCAGACCAGGGATGAACACTGAAGCTTTCTTT	CASRPGMNTEAFF
TRBJ1-1	NA	TRBV6-5	TGTGCCAGCAGTTACTCGAACATAGAAGCTTTCTTT	CASSYSNIEAFF
TRBJ2-7	NA	TRBV6-5	TGTGCCAGCAGTTATCAGCGGTCCTCCTACGAGCAGTACTTC	CASSYQRSSYEQYF
TRBJ2-2	TRBD2	TRBV18	TGTGCCAGCTCACCCAGGACTAGCGGGAACACCGGGGAGCTGTTTTTT	CASSPRTSGNTGELFF
TRBJ1-1	NA	TRBV7-9	TGTGCCAGCAGCTTAATTCTGAGGGCGAACACTGAAGCTTTCTTT	CASSLILRANTEAFF
TRBJ1-5	NA	TRBV13	TGTGCCAGCAGCTTTAGAGGGGACAAGGGCAATCAGCCCCAGCATTTT	CASSFRGDKGNQPQHF
TRBJ1-2	TRBD1	TRBV5-4	TGTGCCAGCAGCTTGGGAAAGACAGGGGGCGTTGGCTACACCTTC	CASSLGKTGGVGYTF
TRBJ1-6	NA	TRBV19	TGTGCCAGTACCCTCTCACTCCGCGGTGGCGGGTCACCCCTCCACTTT	CASTLSLRGGGSPLHF
TRBJ2-6	TRBD2	TRBV19	TGTGCCAGTAGTATAAGTGGAAGGCGGCGGGGGATTTCTGGGGCCAACGTCCTGACTTTC	CASSISGRRRGISGANVLTF
TRBJ2-1	NA	TRBV2	TGTGCCAGCACGTCTAGCTACAATGAGCAGTTCTTC	CASTSSYNEQFF